This T cell receptor (beta chain) emerged from a study of cytomegalovirus exposure and HLA in healthy donors. The study's findings and limits: HLA allele associations emerged for around 15,000 TCR beta sequences in a later analysis, at 0.05 false discovery rate.

Germline V lookup: CDR1 SSHAT, CDR2 FNYEAQ (reference sequence). CDR3 length: 14 residues. This clone turned up a few times. Its antigen is not identified. At one end the junction does not follow the germline gene, possibly because of a read error. All the people who gave samples were healthy bone marrow donors. The PCR had 60 Vbeta and 13 Jbeta primers. Authors' analysis steps: Counted up in a later analysis, unique TCR beta chains came to some 82 million, with around 9.9 million shared. This table comes from immunoSEQ multiplex PCR, and its TCRdb copy is limited to in-frame clones, with some not included. The V and J calls and clone size are taken from that table; D and trimming were inferred from the DNA. This sample has 95,000 to 130,000 clones, with 9% to 10% found just once.

The specimen sequenced was PBMCs. The TCR was taken from a young man in good health and CMV-seronegative. The gene calls are TRBV7-7 and TRBJ2-2; 7 bases are a match to TRBD1. The CDR3 region has the DNA TGTGCTAGCAGCATAGGGGGCCCCACCGGGGAGCTGTTTTTT. Translation: CASSIGGPTGELFF.